The sequence of this T cell receptor (beta chain) was determined in a study of blood T cells in healthy people across ages. Whole-study findings and limits: In long-lived donors, naive CD4+ cell counts and diversity exceeded those of aged donors.

Through a sample-barcoded 5' primer and a J-beta primer mix, a second PCR was run for roughly 7 to 11 cycles. Every cDNA molecule bore a tag from a template-switch adaptor containing 12 random nucleotides. TCRdb processed the 5' RACE reads anew with MiXCR; each CDR3 protein has one entry. Counted here are 1.5 million to 2 million distinct CDR3 sequences, about 28% occurring once; the ten biggest clones make up 7.7%. To note about this clonotype: Its antigen is not known. One end of the junction fails to match germline, which may point to a read error.

The germline V gene encodes CDR1 LNHNV and CDR2 YYDKDF (reference sequence). The CDR3 runs 14 residues. This clonotype originated in a woman aged 30 to 39 in good health. The sample was blood. The chain recombines TRBV15 with TRBJ2-7; possible D gene TRBD1, 7 bases. The DNA end lines up better with TRBJ2-5; the J call may be wrong. The CDR3 loop is CATNREQGRETQYF. DNA of the CDR3: TGTGCCACCAACAGAGAACAGGGGAGGGAGACCCAGTACTTC.